This TCR beta chain was captured in a study of shared clonotypes between healthy human individuals. Germline CDR1 SQVTM, CDR2 ANQGSEA. The CDR3 totals 14 residues. The V segment lost 2 bases and the J segment 9 bases; nucleotides outside the gene matches: 12. Assay: immunoSEQ multiplex PCR; the TCRdb copy retains only in-frame clones and omits some. The sample carries approximately 470,000 clones, around 80% recorded once. The TCR was taken from a woman in her forties in good health. Some clones in this sample may be carry-over from other donors' samples. The chain links TRBV29-1 to TRBJ2-7; 8 bases match TRBD1. Sequencing used PBMCs. The CDR3 spells CSVESADRGQGQYF. CDR3 nucleotides: TGCAGCGTTGAATCAGCCGACAGGGGCCAAGGGCAGTACTTC.